These 28 T cell receptor beta chains share one sample of origin, sequenced in a study of T cells in Graves' hyperthyroidism and ophthalmopathy. Template material for amplifying TCR beta CDR3 regions consisted of RNA transcripts. HTBI primers were the set used in a first-round RT-PCR of the TCR CDR3. TCRdb redid the calling of the multiplex PCR reads with MiXCR, one entry per CDR3 protein. The data show about 360,000 distinct CDR3 sequences, approximately 13% seen once. The specimen was blood. These receptors were obtained from a woman aged 18-29 years with Graves' hyperthyroidism.

This clonotype was detected ten times or more. The V gene is TRBV7-2, the J gene TRBJ2-1; 9 nucleotides line up with TRBD2. The CDR3 totals 15 residues. V gave up 1 base and J gave up 7 bases; unmatched junction bases: 5. Germline values: CDR1 SGHTA, CDR2 FQGNSA. CDR3 region: CASSLGGRGGNEQFF. In nucleotides, the CDR3 is TGTGCCAGCAGCTTAGGCGGGAGGGGTGGGAATGAGCAGTTCTTC.

This clonotype was detected ten times or more. The chain is built from TRBV28 and TRBJ1-1; no clear D gene. The germline CDR1 and CDR2 sequences are MDHEN and SYDVKM. The ends were cut back, 6 bases at V and 2 bases at J, with 4 bases in the middle. The length of the CDR3 is 11 residues. The DNA of the CDR3 is TGTGCCAGCAGGATAAACACTGAAGCTTTCTTT. Translation gives CASRINTEAFF.

The DNA of the CDR3 is TGTGCCAGCAGCCCAGGGACAGGGTGGGACAATGAGCAGTTCTTC. Amino acids: CASSPGTGWDNEQFF. The chain couples TRBV11-2 to TRBJ2-1; 9 bases agree with TRBD1. The CDR3 has 15 amino acids. Germline V gene sequence: CDR1 SGHAT, CDR2 FQNNGV. The V and J ends lost 5 bases and 5 bases, in that order; junction bases with no gene match: 7.

This clonotype was seen ten or more times. The chain employs TRBV27 and TRBJ1-1, with D perhaps matching TRBD1 (6 bases). The germline V and J ends were trimmed by 4 bases and 11 bases, with 23 bases remaining between them. There are 15 residues in the CDR3. Germline V gene data show CDR1 as MNHEY and CDR2 as SMNVEV (reference sequence). The CDR3 here is CASSSYDRQAQMAFF. CDR3 coding DNA: TGTGCCAGCAGTTCATACGACCGACAGGCCCAGATGGCTTTCTTT.

The sample holds many counts of this clonotype. The V and J genes are TRBV7-8 and TRBJ2-7; no reliable D call. Trimming left V 4 bases short and J 6 bases short, with 13 bases between. Germline-derived CDR1 and CDR2 are SGHVS and FQNEAQ. The CDR3 has 13 residues. CDR3 DNA sequence: TGTGCCAGCAGCTCCGGAACCCGAGGCGAGCAGTACTTC. Translation: CASSSGTRGEQYF.

This clonotype has only a few counts. This chain's CDR3 is CASSIDQGAPYNEQFF. CDR3 nucleotide sequence: TGTGCCAGTAGTATAGATCAGGGGGCCCCCTACAATGAGCAGTTCTTC. The chain has TRBV19 and TRBJ2-1, with TRBD1 matching over 8 bases. Trimming took 0 bases from V and 2 from J; bases not matched to a gene: 3. Germline values: CDR1 LNHDA, CDR2 SQIVND (reference sequence). This CDR3 has 16 residues.

This clonotype has a count of ten or more. The gene calls are TRBV6-1 and TRBJ1-1; D is uncertain. Trimming left V 2 bases short and J 2 bases short, with 12 bases between. The CDR3 runs 15 residues. Germline CDR1 reads MNHNS; CDR2 reads SASEGT. Here the CDR3 DNA reads TGTGCCAGCAGTGAATCGCAGGAAGGTAACACTGAAGCTTTCTTT. Protein product: CASSESQEGNTEAFF.

This clonotype was seen repeatedly, ten times or more. CDR3 sequence: CASSPHGSGQETQYF. In DNA, the CDR3 is TGTGCCAGCAGCCCCCACGGTAGCGGGCAAGAGACCCAGTACTTC. The rearrangement joins TRBV7-3 to TRBJ2-5; 7 bases map to TRBD2. V dropped 5 bases and J dropped 2; count of bases not matched to a gene: 8. In germline, CDR1 is SGHTA, CDR2 FQGTGA. The CDR3 has 15 residues.

This clonotype was counted between two and nine times. The rearrangement joins TRBV20-1 to TRBJ2-1, with TRBD2 matching over 10 bases. This CDR3 is 17 amino acids long. Germline CDR1 and CDR2: DFQATT and SNEGSKA (reference sequence). V dropped 3 bases and J dropped 8; count of bases not matched to a gene: 16. CDR3: CSASSREAGGAHYEQFF. CDR3 DNA sequence: TGCAGTGCTAGTTCGAGGGAAGCGGGAGGGGCCCATTATGAGCAGTTCTTC.

The chain links TRBV20-1 to TRBJ1-5, with D possibly TRBD1 on 5 matching bases. CDR1 and CDR2 from the germline V gene are DFQATT and SNEGSKA (reference sequence). The CDR3 has 15 amino acids. Trimming removed 2 bases at V and 6 bases at J, with 17 bases between. The CDR3 loop is CSARPGGSGGQPQHF. CDR3 in DNA: TGCAGTGCTAGACCTGGTGGGTCGGGGGGTCAGCCCCAGCATTTT.

The sample holds many counts of this clonotype. The V and J genes are TRBV4-1 and TRBJ1-1; D gene ambiguous. The CDR3 is 15 residues long. Deletions cut 0 bases from V and 1 base from J, with 9 bases between. Germline V gives CDR1 MGHRA, CDR2 YSYEKL. CDR3: CASSQEMSRNTEAFF. CDR3 bases: TGCGCCAGCAGCCAAGAGATGTCACGGAACACTGAAGCTTTCTTT.

In this sample, this clonotype turned up many times. This chain connects TRBV18 to TRBJ2-7, with a possible D match to TRBD2 (6 bases). The V and J ends lost 3 bases and 4 bases respectively, with 7 bases between them. Germline V gene lookup returns CDR1 KGHSH and CDR2 LQKENI. This CDR3 has 12 amino acids. The CDR3 is CASSPEGYEQYF. The CDR3 DNA reads TGTGCCAGCTCACCGGAGGGGTACGAGCAGTACTTC.

This rearrangement joins TRBV20-1 to TRBJ2-7; TRBD1 agrees at 11 bases. V lost 5 bases and J lost 2; bases outside the gene matches: 5. This CDR3 comprises 14 residues. The germline gives CDR1 DFQATT, CDR2 SNEGSKA (reference sequence). CDR3 amino acids: CSAPRDRGTYEQYF. The DNA for the CDR3 is TGCAGTGCTCCGAGGGACAGGGGGACCTACGAGCAGTACTTC.

This clonotype was detected a few times. The J gene is TRBJ1-1, the V gene TRBV12-3 or TRBV12-4; D unclear. The V end lost 6 bases, the J end lost 1 base, and 9 bases lay between the germline ends. CDR3 size: 13 residues. The CDR3 coding sequence is TGTGCCAGCAGACTGAACACGAACACTGAAGCTTTCTTT. This encodes CASRLNTNTEAFF.

There are many counts of this clonotype. The V gene is TRBV18, the J gene TRBJ1-2; D call uncertain. The germline V gene encodes CDR1 KGHSH and CDR2 LQKENI. This CDR3 is built from 13 residues. Between the trimmed V and J ends, which lost 0 bases and 3 bases, there was a span of 5 bases. CDR3 coding DNA: TGTGCCAGCTCACCACCCGGATACTATGGCTACACCTTC. This codes for CASSPPGYYGYTF. The full variable domain, rest sourced from reference TRBV18 and TRBJ1-2, is NAGVMQNPRHLVRRRGQEARLRCSPMKGHSHVYWYRQLPEEGLKFMVYLQKENIIDESGMPKERFSAEFPKEGPSILRIQQVVRGDSAAYFCASSPPGYYGYTFGSGTRLTVV.

This chain uses TRBV14 with TRBJ1-2; D perhaps matches TRBD1 (6 bases). Germline loops: CDR1 SGHDN, CDR2 FVKESK. This CDR3 spans 17 amino acids. V shed 0 bases and J shed 5 bases, with 19 bases lying between them. In DNA form, the CDR3 reads TGTGCCAGCAGCCAAGATACCCCCAGACAGGCCACATATGGCTACACCTTC. It translates to CASSQDTPRQATYGYTF.

This clonotype came up a few times. This chain connects TRBV20-1 to TRBJ2-1; D tentatively reads TRBD1 or TRBD2 (5 bases each). Germline-derived CDR1 and CDR2 are DFQATT and SNEGSKA (reference sequence). V was cut by 0 bases and J by 12 bases, with 24 bases left in between. CDR3 length equals 16 residues. CDR3 amino acids: CSARDRWLTTTGRQFF. CDR3 nucleotide sequence: TGCAGTGCTAGAGATCGTTGGTTAACTACTACGGGGCGGCAGTTCTTC.

Many counts were recorded for this clonotype. V is TRBV10-1 and J is TRBJ2-5; a possible D gene is TRBD1 (5 bases). CDR3 length: 13 residues. V lost 0 bases and J 7 bases, leaving 9 bases between the germline ends. Germline V gives CDR1 WNHNN, CDR2 SYGVQD (reference sequence). The chain's CDR3 is CASSESGRATQYF. In nucleotides, the CDR3 is TGCGCCAGCAGTGAGTCAGGCAGGGCGACCCAGTACTTC.

This clonotype was seen many times. Germline and junction disagree at one end, which may indicate a read error. The chain recombines TRBV7-7 with TRBJ2-3; the D gene is possibly TRBD2 (5 bases). Germline V CDR1 and CDR2: SSHAT, FNYEAQ (reference sequence). This CDR3 comprises 13 residues. The CDR3 loop is CASSLAPLDTQYF. The CDR3 DNA reads TGTGCTAGCAGCTTAGCGCCATTGGATACGCAGTATTTT.

The chain combines TRBV5-1 with TRBJ2-2; D might be TRBD1 or TRBD2, each matching 5 bases. Germline V gene data show CDR1 as SGHRS and CDR2 as YFSETQ. The V and J ends lost 4 bases and 3 bases respectively, with 10 bases between them. This CDR3 has 14 amino acids. The DNA for the CDR3 is TGCGCCAGCAGCACTGGGGGATACACCGGGGAGCTGTTTTTT. Translation gives CASSTGGYTGELFF.

This clonotype was counted a few times. The chain carries TRBV6-1 and TRBJ2-5; D remains unclear. CDR3 size: 13 residues. The germline CDR1 and CDR2 sequences are MNHNS and SASEGT. Trimming left V 2 bases short and J 9 bases short, with 13 bases between. The DNA of the CDR3 is TGTGCCAGCAGTGAAATGGCTATTGAGCCCCAGTACTTC. This sequence encodes CASSEMAIEPQYF.

This clonotype was seen many times. This chain joins TRBV24-1 and TRBJ1-4, with a possible D match to TRBD1 (5 bases). V dropped 5 bases and J dropped 8 bases, with 11 bases sitting between them. The CDR3 consists of 13 residues. Germline CDR1 KGHDR, CDR2 SFDVKD. CDR3 protein: CATSAPGREKLFF. The CDR3 DNA follows: TGTGCCACCAGTGCTCCAGGGCGCGAAAAACTGTTTTTT.

This clonotype was seen ten or more times. The CDR3 loop reads CATTSGPLTDTQYF. The CDR3 region has the DNA TGTGCCACCACTAGCGGGCCTCTCACAGATACGCAGTATTTT. The genes are TRBV7-2 and TRBJ2-3, with TRBD2 matching over 9 bases. Trimming took 10 bases from V and 2 from J; bases not matched to a gene: 7. In germline, CDR1 is SGHTA, CDR2 FQGNSA. CDR3 length: 14 amino acids.

This clonotype came up many times. V is TRBV20-1 and J is TRBJ1-2, with D perhaps TRBD1 (5 bases). The length of the CDR3 is 12 residues. Germline values: CDR1 DFQATT, CDR2 SNEGSKA (reference sequence). CDR3 nucleotide sequence: TGCAGCGCAAGGGGCTCTCAGGATGGCTACACCTTC. Its protein is CSARGSQDGYTF.

Ten or more counts support this clonotype. V is TRBV27 and J is TRBJ2-2; D is undetermined. Trimming cost V 4 bases and J 3 bases, with 15 bases left between them. The V gene's germline CDR1 is MNHEY and CDR2 SMNVEV (reference sequence). CDR3 length: 16 residues. The CDR3 here is CASSSDPSRDTGELFF. CDR3 bases: TGTGCCAGCAGTTCTGACCCGAGCCGGGACACCGGGGAGCTGTTTTTT.

The rearrangement joins TRBV18 to TRBJ2-7, with a possible D match to TRBD1 (6 bases). Germline V gene data show CDR1 as KGHSH and CDR2 as LQKENI. V shed 3 bases and J shed 5 bases, with 8 bases lying between them. The CDR3 extends over 12 amino acids. The CDR3 DNA is TGTGCCAGCTCACCTAACAGGGACGAGCAGTACTTC. This gives the protein CASSPNRDEQYF.

In this sample, this clonotype turned up a few times. The chain employs TRBV20-1 and TRBJ2-1; either TRBD1 or TRBD2 may fit D (5 bases each). CDR1 and CDR2 from the germline V gene are DFQATT and SNEGSKA (reference sequence). The V end lost 6 bases, the J end lost 9 bases, and 27 bases lay between the germline ends. The CDR3 has 16 residues. Here the CDR3 reads CSAEKGNGGEGSEQFF. The CDR3 region has the DNA TGCAGTGCCGAGAAAGGAAATGGGGGAGAAGGGAGTGAGCAGTTCTTC.

There are many counts of this clonotype. The chain joins TRBV7-2 to TRBJ2-3; D gene ambiguous. The CDR3 runs to 13 residues. Trimming left V 1 base short and J 11 bases short, with 13 bases between. Per germline, CDR1 SGHTA and CDR2 FQGNSA. The CDR3 region has the DNA TGTGCCAGCAGCTTAGGGGCGAATATTGGGCAGTATTTT. This gives the protein CASSLGANIGQYF.